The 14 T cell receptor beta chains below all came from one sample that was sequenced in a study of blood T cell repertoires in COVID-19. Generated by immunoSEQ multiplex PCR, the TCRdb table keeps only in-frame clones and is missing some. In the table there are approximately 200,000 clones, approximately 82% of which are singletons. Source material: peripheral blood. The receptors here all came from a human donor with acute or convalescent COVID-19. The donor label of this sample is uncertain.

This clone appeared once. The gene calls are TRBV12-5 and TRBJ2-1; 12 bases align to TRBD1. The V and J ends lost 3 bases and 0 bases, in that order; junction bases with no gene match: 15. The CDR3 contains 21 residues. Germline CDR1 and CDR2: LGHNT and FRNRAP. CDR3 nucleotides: TGTGCTAGTGGTTTATCGCCCGGGACAGGGGGCCCGACAAGCTCCTACAATGAGCAGTTCTTC. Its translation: CASGLSPGTGGPTSSYNEQFF. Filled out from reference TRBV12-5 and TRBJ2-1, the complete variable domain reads DARVTQTPRHKVTEMGQEVTMRCQPILGHNTVFWYRQTMMQGLELLAYFRNRAPLDDSGMPKDRFSAEMPDATLATLKIQPSEPRDSAVYFCASGLSPGTGGPTSSYNEQFFGPGTRLTVL.

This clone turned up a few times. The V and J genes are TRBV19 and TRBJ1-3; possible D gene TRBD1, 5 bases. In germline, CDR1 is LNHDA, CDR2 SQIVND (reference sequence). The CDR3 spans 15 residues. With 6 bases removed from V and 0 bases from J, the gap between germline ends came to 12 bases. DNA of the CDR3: TGTGCCAGTAGCTTCAGACAGCTCTCTGGAAACACCATATATTTT. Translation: CASSFRQLSGNTIYF.

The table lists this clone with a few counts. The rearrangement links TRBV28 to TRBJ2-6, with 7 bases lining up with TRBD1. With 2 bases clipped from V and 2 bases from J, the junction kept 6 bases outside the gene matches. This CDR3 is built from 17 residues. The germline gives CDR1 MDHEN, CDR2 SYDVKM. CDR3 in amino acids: CASSLRGLLTGANVLTF. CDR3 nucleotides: TGTGCCAGCAGTTTAAGGGGGCTACTTACTGGGGCCAACGTCCTGACTTTC.

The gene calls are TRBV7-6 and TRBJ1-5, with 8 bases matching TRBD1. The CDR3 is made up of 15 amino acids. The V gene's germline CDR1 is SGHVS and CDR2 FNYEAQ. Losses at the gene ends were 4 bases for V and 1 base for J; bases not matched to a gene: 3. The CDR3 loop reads CASSSGQASNQPQHF. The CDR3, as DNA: TGTGCCAGCAGCTCGGGACAGGCCAGCAATCAGCCCCAGCATTTT.

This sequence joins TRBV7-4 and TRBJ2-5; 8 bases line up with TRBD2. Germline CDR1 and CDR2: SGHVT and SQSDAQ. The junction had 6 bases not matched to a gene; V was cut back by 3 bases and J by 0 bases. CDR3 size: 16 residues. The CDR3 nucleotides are TGTGCCAGCAGCTTCGGTGGCGGGAGGTACCAAGAGACCCAGTACTTC. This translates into CASSFGGGRYQETQYF.

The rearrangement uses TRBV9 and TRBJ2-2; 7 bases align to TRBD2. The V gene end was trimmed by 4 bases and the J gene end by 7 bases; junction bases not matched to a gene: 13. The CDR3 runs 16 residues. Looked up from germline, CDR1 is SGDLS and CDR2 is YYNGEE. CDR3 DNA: TGTGCCAGCAGCTCGAGCCCGGGGACTAAAGGCGGGGAGCTGTTTTTT. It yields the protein CASSSSPGTKGGELFF.

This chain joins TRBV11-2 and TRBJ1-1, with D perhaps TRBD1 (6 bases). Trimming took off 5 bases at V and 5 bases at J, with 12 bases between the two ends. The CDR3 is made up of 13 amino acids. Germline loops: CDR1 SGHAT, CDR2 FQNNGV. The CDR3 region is CASSVSQGTEAFF. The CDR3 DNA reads TGTGCCAGCAGCGTATCCCAGGGGACTGAAGCTTTCTTT.

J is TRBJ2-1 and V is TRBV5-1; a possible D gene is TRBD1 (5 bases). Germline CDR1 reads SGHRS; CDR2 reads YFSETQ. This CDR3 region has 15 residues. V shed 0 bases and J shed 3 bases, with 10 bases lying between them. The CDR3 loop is CASSLGSRDYNEQFF. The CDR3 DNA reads TGCGCCAGCAGCTTGGGGAGCAGGGACTACAATGAGCAGTTCTTC.

CDR3 nucleotides: TGTGCCAGCAGTTTATCCGGCAGGGGAAAGACTGAAGCTTTCTTT. Protein sequence: CASSLSGRGKTEAFF. This chain uses TRBV27 with TRBJ1-1, with D perhaps TRBD1 (6 bases). Trimming stripped 0 bases from V and 5 bases from J, with 13 bases between. The germline V gene has CDR1 MNHEY and CDR2 SMNVEV (reference sequence). The CDR3 totals 15 residues.

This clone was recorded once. The CDR3 sequence: CASSRDSLRTGELFF. The CDR3 coding sequence is TGTGCCAGCAGCCGGGACTCCCTGAGGACCGGGGAGCTGTTTTTT. The chain links TRBV7-3 to TRBJ2-2; D is perhaps TRBD2 (6 bases). CDR1 and CDR2 (germline): SGHTA, FQGTGA. CDR3 length equals 15 residues. The ends were cut back, 5 bases at V and 5 bases at J, with 15 bases in the middle.

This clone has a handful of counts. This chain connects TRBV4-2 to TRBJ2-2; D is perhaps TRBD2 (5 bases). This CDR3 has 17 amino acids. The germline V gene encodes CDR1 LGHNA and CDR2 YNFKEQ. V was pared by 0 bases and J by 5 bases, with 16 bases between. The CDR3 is CASSQEGSGGRTGELFF. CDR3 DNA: TGTGCCAGCAGCCAAGAGGGCTCTGGAGGAAGAACCGGGGAGCTGTTTTTT.

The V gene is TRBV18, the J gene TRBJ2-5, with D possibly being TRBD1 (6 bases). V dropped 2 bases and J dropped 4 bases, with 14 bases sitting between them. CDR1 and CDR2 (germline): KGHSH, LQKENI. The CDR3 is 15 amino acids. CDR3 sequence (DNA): TGTGCCAGCTCACCAGGGGTTGGCAGGGGAGAGACCCAGTACTTC. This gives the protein CASSPGVGRGETQYF.

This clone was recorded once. The CDR3 DNA follows: TGCGCCAGCAGCCAAGCCCCTCCTAGCGGGATCAACACCGGGGAGCTGTTTTTT. Translation: CASSQAPPSGINTGELFF. J is TRBJ2-2 and V is TRBV4-1, with TRBD2 matching over 9 bases. CDR1 is MGHRA and CDR2 is YSYEKL in the germline V gene. V lost 1 base to trimming and J lost 2 bases; unmatched junction nucleotides: 8. The CDR3 extends over 18 amino acids.

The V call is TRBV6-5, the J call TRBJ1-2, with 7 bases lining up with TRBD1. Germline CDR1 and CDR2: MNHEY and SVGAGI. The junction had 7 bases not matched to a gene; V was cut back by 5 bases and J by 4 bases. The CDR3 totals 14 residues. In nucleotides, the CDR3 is TGTGCCAGCAGTAAGTCCCGGGACAGCTATGGCTACACCTTC. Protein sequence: CASSKSRDSYGYTF.